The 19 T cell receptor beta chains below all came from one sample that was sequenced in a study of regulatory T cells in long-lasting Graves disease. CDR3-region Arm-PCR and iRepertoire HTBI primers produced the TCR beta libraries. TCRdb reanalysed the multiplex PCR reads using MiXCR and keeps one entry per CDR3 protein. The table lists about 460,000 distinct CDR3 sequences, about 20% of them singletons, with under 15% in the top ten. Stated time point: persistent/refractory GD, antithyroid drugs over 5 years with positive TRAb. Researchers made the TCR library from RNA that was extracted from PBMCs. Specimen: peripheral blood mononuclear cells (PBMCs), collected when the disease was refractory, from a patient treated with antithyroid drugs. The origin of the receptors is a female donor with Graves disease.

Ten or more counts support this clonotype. CDR3: CASTRSGGTNTGELFF. DNA of the CDR3: TGTGCCAGCACCCGAAGCGGGGGGACCAACACCGGGGAGCTGTTTTTT. This chain links TRBV5-4 with TRBJ2-2, with 9 bases that match TRBD2. The CDR3 runs to 16 residues. J gave up 2 bases and V 6 bases, and 8 bases lay outside the gene matches. Germline V gives CDR1 SGHNT, CDR2 YYREEE (reference sequence).

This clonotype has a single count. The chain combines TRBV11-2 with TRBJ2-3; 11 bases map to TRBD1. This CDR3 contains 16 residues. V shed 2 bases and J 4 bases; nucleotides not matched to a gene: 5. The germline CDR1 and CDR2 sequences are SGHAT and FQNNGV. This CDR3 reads CASSLWTGGESDTQYF. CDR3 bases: TGTGCCAGCAGCTTATGGACAGGGGGCGAGTCAGATACGCAGTATTTT.

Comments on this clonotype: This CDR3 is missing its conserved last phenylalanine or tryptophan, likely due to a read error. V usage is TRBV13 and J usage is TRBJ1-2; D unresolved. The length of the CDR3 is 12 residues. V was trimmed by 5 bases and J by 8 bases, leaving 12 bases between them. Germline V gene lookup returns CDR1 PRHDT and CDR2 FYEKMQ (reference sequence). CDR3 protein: CASSRRGLGYTL. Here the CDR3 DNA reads TGTGCCAGCAGCCGAAGAGGGCTGGGCTACACCCTC.

The CDR3 nucleotides are TGTGCCAGCAGCCCTGGAGCGGACAGGGTGAACACTGAAGCTTTCTTT. Amino acids: CASSPGADRVNTEAFF. The rearrangement uses TRBV9 and TRBJ1-1, with 8 nucleotides matching TRBD1. The length of the CDR3 is 16 residues. Trimming took 4 bases from V and 0 from J; bases not matched to a gene: 8. From germline, CDR1 is SGDLS and CDR2 YYNGEE.

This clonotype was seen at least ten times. The CDR3 loop reads CSAKRTAQYGYTF. In DNA, the CDR3 is TGCAGTGCTAAGAGGACAGCGCAATATGGCTACACCTTC. This chain connects TRBV20-1 to TRBJ1-2; perhaps TRBD1 as D (6 bases). CDR3 length: 13 residues. Germline values: CDR1 DFQATT, CDR2 SNEGSKA (reference sequence). Trimming took 4 bases from V and 5 from J, leaving 14 bases between them.

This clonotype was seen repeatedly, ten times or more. CDR3 in amino acids: CASAGIRDEQYF. The CDR3 DNA sequence: TGTGCCAGCGCGGGCATTCGGGACGAGCAGTACTTC. V and J are TRBV28 and TRBJ2-7; possible D gene TRBD2, 5 bases. The CDR3 spans 12 residues. Germline V CDR1 and CDR2: MDHEN, SYDVKM. Between the trimmed V and J ends, which lost 8 bases and 5 bases, there was a span of 13 bases.

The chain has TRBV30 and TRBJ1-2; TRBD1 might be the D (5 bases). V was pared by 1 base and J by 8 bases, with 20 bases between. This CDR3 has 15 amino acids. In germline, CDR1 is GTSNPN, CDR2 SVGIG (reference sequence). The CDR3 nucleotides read TGTGCCTGGAGTGATGACATCGGAACGAAGGGGGGCTACACCTTC. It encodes CAWSDDIGTKGGYTF.

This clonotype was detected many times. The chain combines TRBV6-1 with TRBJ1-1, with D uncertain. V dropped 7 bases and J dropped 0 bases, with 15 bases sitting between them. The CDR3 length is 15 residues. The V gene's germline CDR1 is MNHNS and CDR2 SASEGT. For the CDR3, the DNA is TGTGCCAGCAATTTTGTGCTGCTCATGAACACTGAAGCTTTCTTT. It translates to CASNFVLLMNTEAFF.

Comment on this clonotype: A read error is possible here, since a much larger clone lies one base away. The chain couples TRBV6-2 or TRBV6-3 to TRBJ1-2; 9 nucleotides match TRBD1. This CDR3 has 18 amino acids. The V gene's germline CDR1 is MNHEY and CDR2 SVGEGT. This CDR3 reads CASSYRDRGASPNYGHTF. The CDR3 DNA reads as TGTGCCAGCAGTTACCGAGACAGGGGGGCTTCCCCTAACTATGGCCACACCTTC.

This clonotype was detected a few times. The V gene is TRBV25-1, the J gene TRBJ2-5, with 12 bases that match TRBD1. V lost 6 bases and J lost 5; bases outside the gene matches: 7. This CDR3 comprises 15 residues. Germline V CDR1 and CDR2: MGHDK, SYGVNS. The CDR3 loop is CASSRDRGLVETQYF. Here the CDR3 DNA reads TGTGCCAGCAGCCGGGACAGGGGGCTCGTGGAGACCCAGTACTTC.

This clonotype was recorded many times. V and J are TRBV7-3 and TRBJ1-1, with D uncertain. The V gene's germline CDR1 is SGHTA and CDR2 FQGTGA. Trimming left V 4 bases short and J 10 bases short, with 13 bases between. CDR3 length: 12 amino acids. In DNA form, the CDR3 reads TGTGCCAGCAGCTCGGAATTGGGGATAGCTTTCTTT. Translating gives CASSSELGIAFF.

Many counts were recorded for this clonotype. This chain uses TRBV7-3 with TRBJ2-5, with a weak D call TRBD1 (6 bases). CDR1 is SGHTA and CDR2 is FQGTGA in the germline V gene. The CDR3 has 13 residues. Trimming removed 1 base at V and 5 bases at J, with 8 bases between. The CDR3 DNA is TGTGCCAGCAGCTTAAACAGGGTGGAGACCCAGTACTTC. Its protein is CASSLNRVETQYF. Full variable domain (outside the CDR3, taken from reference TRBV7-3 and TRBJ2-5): GAGVSQTPSNKVTEKGKYVELRCDPISGHTALYWYRQSLGQGPEFLIYFQGTGAADDSGLPNDRFFAVRPEGSVSTLKIQRTERGDSAVYLCASSLNRVETQYFGPGTRLLVL.

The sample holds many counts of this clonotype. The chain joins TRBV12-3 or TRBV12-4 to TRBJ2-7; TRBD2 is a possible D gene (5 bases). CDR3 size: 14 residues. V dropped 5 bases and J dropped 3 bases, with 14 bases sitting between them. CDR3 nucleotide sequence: TGTGCCAGCAGTCCTGTACTAGGAGGCTACGAGCAGTACTTC. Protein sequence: CASSPVLGGYEQYF.

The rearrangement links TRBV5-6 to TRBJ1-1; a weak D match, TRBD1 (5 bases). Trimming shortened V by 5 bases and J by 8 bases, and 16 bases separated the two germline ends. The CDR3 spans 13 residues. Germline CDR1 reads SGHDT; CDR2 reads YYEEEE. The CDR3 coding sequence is TGTGCCAGCAGTTTATTGCCGGGACCCGAAGCTTTCTTT. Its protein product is CASSLLPGPEAFF.

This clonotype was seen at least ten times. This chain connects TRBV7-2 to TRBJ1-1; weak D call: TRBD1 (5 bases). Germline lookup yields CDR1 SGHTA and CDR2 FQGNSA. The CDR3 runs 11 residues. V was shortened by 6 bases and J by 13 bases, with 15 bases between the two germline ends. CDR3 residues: CASSRDVFGFF. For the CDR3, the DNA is TGTGCCAGCAGTCGGGACGTATTTGGTTTCTTT.

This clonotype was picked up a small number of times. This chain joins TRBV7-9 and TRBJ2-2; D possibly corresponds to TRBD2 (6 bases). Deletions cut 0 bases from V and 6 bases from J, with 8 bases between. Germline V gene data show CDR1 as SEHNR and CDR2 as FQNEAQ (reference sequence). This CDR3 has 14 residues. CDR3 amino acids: CASSLAGDSGELFF. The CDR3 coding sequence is TGTGCCAGCAGCTTAGCGGGGGACTCCGGGGAGCTGTTTTTT.

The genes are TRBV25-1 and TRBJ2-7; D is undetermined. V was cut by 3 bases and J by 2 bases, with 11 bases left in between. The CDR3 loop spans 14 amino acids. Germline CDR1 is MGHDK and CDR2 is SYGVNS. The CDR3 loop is CASSDLGSTYEQYF. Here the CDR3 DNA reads TGTGCCAGCAGTGATTTGGGATCCACCTACGAGCAGTACTTC.

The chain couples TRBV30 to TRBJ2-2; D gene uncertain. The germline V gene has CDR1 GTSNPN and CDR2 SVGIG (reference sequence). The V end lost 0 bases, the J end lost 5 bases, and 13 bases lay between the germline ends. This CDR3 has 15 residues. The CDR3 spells CAWSVIQVTTGELFF. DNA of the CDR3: TGTGCCTGGAGTGTAATCCAGGTCACTACCGGGGAGCTGTTTTTT.

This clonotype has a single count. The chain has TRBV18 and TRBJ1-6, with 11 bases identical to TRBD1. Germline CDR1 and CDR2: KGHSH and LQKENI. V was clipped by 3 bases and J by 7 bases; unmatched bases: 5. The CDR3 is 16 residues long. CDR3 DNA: TGTGCCAGCTCACCGGGGACAGGGGGAAGCAATTCACCCCTCCACTTT. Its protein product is CASSPGTGGSNSPLHF.